This T cell receptor beta chain was obtained from a study of blood T cell repertoires in COVID-19. Across the whole study: Some COVID-19 samples were acute and others convalescent; all came from the United States, Italy and Spain. T cells, B-cell-depleted T cells, or PBMCs provided the cDNA or gDNA that served as material.

Authors' processing steps: For nucleated cells, counts were estimated from reference gene primer amplification. Sequencing used immunoSEQ multiplex PCR; TCRdb keeps in-frame clones, though not all of them. The V and J calls and the clone size are those of that table, but D and trimming were determined from the DNA. The profile shows approximately 130,000 clones, about 86% of them singletons. CDR3 size: 15 residues. V was pared by 1 base and J by 6 bases, with 12 bases between. Germline CDR1 is LGHNA and CDR2 is YNFKEQ. The chain employs TRBV4-2 and TRBJ2-2; a weak D match, TRBD2 (5 bases). The specimen sequenced was peripheral blood. This clonotype was obtained from a woman aged 45-65 years who had recovered from COVID-19. The CDR3 protein is CASSQGGLRPGELFF. In nucleotides, the CDR3 is TGTGCCAGCAGCCAAGGAGGGCTGAGGCCCGGGGAGCTGTTTTTT.